This T cell receptor (beta chain) was retrieved from a study of T cell repertoires in cytomegalovirus infection. Study information: Recently identified HLA-C-restricted and well-studied HLA-B-restricted CMV epitopes were used. In public TCR beta signatures, there were indications of both CMV infection and matching HLA type.

Broader study findings: Identification of carriers of CMV plus the relevant HLA was performed using cumulative public TCR beta family frequency. It was HLA-C-restricted CMV-specific TCR beta clonotypes that dominated the response ex vivo.

This clonotype has more than one count but fewer than ten. The antigen remains undetermined. MiXCR was run by TCRdb on the reads, yielding one entry per CDR3 protein. The sample consists of hundreds of thousands of distinct CDR3 sequences, 30% to 40% of them appearing once. This sequence was found in a human donor in good health (CMV status not recorded). Some clones in this sample may be carry-over from other donors' samples. This specimen consisted of cultured PBMCs, obtained from culture after CMV antigen stimulation.

This chain's CDR3 is CASTKEGGSYNEQFF. The CDR3 DNA follows: TGTGCCAGCACCAAGGAGGGCGGCTCCTACAATGAGCAGTTCTTC. The chain combines TRBV6-2 or TRBV6-3 with TRBJ2-1; tentative D call: TRBD2 (6 bases). CDR1 MNHEY and CDR2 SVGEGT come from the germline V gene. The CDR3 sequence is 15 residues long. Trimming took 7 bases from V and 0 from J, leaving 13 bases between them.